This T cell receptor (beta chain) was sequenced for a study of T cell responses to AZD1222 COVID-19 vaccine. As concerns this clone: What it binds is not known.

Notes on the study in general: At baseline, seropositivity was found in only 5 to 7 AZD1222 recipients. When two AZD1222 doses had been given, Spike-specific TCR breadth and depth rose.

The CDR3 is 14 amino acids. Germline V gene data show CDR1 as SGHDN and CDR2 as FVKESK. The germline V and J ends were trimmed by 0 bases and 7 bases, with 9 bases remaining between them. Generated by immunoSEQ multiplex PCR, the TCRdb table keeps only in-frame clones and is missing some. The table has 150,000 to 200,000 clones, about 93% seen once. This chain uses TRBV14 with TRBJ1-4; no definite D call. The clonotype comes from an adult who received the AZD1222 COVID-19 vaccine. Source: peripheral blood, taken 28 days after the second AZD1222 dose. The CDR3 DNA sequence: TGTGCCAGCAGCCAAGACAGGCGGAGTGAAAAACTGTTTTTT. This encodes CASSQDRRSEKLFF.